The 22 T cell receptor beta chains below were found in one sample sequenced in a study of shared clonotypes between healthy human individuals. Clones were sequenced by immunoSEQ multiplex PCR, and TCRdb holds only the in-frame ones, with some missing. Here the sample spans about 2,200,000 clones, 85% to 95% being singletons. Terminally differentiated effector memory CD45RA+ cells were left out of the naive CD8 fraction, which was CD45RO-negative and positively selected for CCR7. The specimen sequenced was naive CD8+ T cells from PBMCs. The origin of the receptors is a man aged 18 to 30 in good health. Some clones in this sample may be carry-over from other donors' samples.

The V call is TRBV27, the J call TRBJ2-7; 9 nucleotides match TRBD2. CDR1 is MNHEY and CDR2 is SMNVEV in the germline V gene (reference sequence). The ends lost 4 bases at V and 8 bases at J; junction bases unmatched: 15. This CDR3 region has 16 residues. The CDR3, as DNA: TGTGCCAGCAGTTCCGACAGCGGGAGGAACCCCAAGAAGCAGTACTTC. Protein product: CASSSDSGRNPKKQYF.

The chain links TRBV29-1 to TRBJ2-7; 9 bases line up with TRBD1. There are 15 residues in the CDR3. The ends lost 0 bases at V and 3 bases at J; junction bases unmatched: 6. CDR1 and CDR2 (germline): SQVTM, ANQGSEA. The CDR3 bases are TGCAGCGTTGAAGATAGAGACAGGGGGGACTACGAGCAGTACTTC. Its translation: CSVEDRDRGDYEQYF.

As for this clone: This specimen includes other DNA sequences encoding the same CDR3. The chain carries TRBV11-2 and TRBJ2-7; 10 bases are shared with TRBD1. V lost 3 bases, J lost 4 bases, and 3 bases stayed unmatched. The CDR3 covers 14 residues. Germline V gives CDR1 SGHAT, CDR2 FQNNGV. CDR3 sequence: CASSFGTGAYEQYF. The CDR3 DNA reads as TGTGCCAGCAGCTTCGGGACAGGGGCATACGAGCAGTACTTC.

With regard to this clone: The same CDR3 can be traced to other DNA sequences in this sample. The chain carries TRBV27 and TRBJ2-2; D is tentatively TRBD1 or TRBD2 (5 bases each). Trimming shortened V by 3 bases and J by 5 bases, and 10 bases separated the two germline ends. The length of the CDR3 is 14 residues. CDR1 and CDR2 (germline): MNHEY, SMNVEV (reference sequence). CDR3 coding DNA: TGTGCCAGCAGTTTTGGCGAGGGGACCGGGGAGCTGTTTTTT. Translated, it gives CASSFGEGTGELFF.

The chain recombines TRBV10-1 with TRBJ2-7; D might be TRBD2 (5 bases). Trimming left V 5 bases short and J 7 bases short, with 15 bases between. Germline-derived CDR1 and CDR2 are WNHNN and SYGVQD (reference sequence). The CDR3 has 13 residues. As DNA, the CDR3 is TGCGCCAGCAGTCCCTCACCGGGGTCTGAGCAGTACTTC. This encodes CASSPSPGSEQYF.

The gene calls are TRBV6-5 and TRBJ2-5; weak D call: TRBD2 (5 bases). The J call may be in error: the DNA end matches TRBJ2-7 better. The length of the CDR3 is 14 residues. Germline CDR1 reads MNHEY; CDR2 reads SVGAGI. For the CDR3, the DNA is TGTGCCAGCAGTTACTCGCAGACTACCTACGAGCAGTACTTC. It encodes CASSYSQTTYEQYF.

The chain couples TRBV7-9 to TRBJ2-7; 9 bases align to TRBD2. The ends lost 5 bases at V and 0 bases at J; junction bases unmatched: 8. The CDR3 totals 16 residues. Looked up from germline, CDR1 is SEHNR and CDR2 is FQNEAQ (reference sequence). This chain's CDR3 is CASSLFSGGLSYEQYF. CDR3 bases: TGTGCCAGCAGCCTCTTTAGCGGGGGACTCTCCTACGAGCAGTACTTC.

Only one count was recorded for this clone. This sequence joins TRBV19 and TRBJ2-2; D is uncertain. Trimming took 7 bases from V and 6 from J, leaving 6 bases between them. The CDR3 spans 11 residues. CDR1 and CDR2 (germline): LNHDA, SQIVND (reference sequence). The CDR3, as DNA: TGTGCCAGTACACGGGCCGGGGAGCTGTTTTTT. It encodes CASTRAGELFF.

This sequence joins TRBV9 and TRBJ1-5; TRBD1 might be the D (5 bases). Germline CDR1 is SGDLS and CDR2 is YYNGEE. The CDR3 contains 15 residues. V was shortened by 4 bases and J by 0 bases, with 11 bases between the two germline ends. Here the CDR3 DNA reads TGTGCCAGCAGCTCTAGGGGAAATAGCAATCAGCCCCAGCATTTT. This sequence encodes CASSSRGNSNQPQHF.

The genes are TRBV27 and TRBJ2-3; D is possibly TRBD2 (6 bases). Germline CDR1 is MNHEY and CDR2 is SMNVEV (reference sequence). There are 14 residues in the CDR3. V dropped 8 bases and J dropped 5 bases, with 17 bases sitting between them. Written as DNA, the CDR3 is TGTGCCAGCGGTCTGGTTGGGGGGAGAGATACGCAGTATTTT. Amino acid sequence: CASGLVGGRDTQYF.

The chain carries TRBV27 and TRBJ2-2; TRBD1 aligns across 9 bases. The CDR3 totals 16 residues. Germline values: CDR1 MNHEY, CDR2 SMNVEV (reference sequence). Trimming at V came to 2 bases and at J to 1 base, leaving 2 bases not matched to a gene. CDR3 in DNA: TGTGCCAGCAGTTTAGACAGGGGGTTGAACACCGGGGAGCTGTTTTTT. This encodes CASSLDRGLNTGELFF.

The J gene is TRBJ1-1, the V gene TRBV29-1; tentatively, D is TRBD1 (6 bases). The germline V and J ends were trimmed by 7 bases and 0 bases, with 12 bases remaining between them. CDR1 and CDR2 from the germline V gene are SQVTM and ANQGSEA. This CDR3 has 13 amino acids. Written as DNA, the CDR3 is TGCAGCGCCCGAGGGGGGTTGAACACTGAAGCTTTCTTT. This sequence encodes CSARGGLNTEAFF.

The chain joins TRBV11-2 to TRBJ2-3, with 8 bases identical to TRBD2. J lost 0 bases, V lost 3 bases, and 8 bases had no gene match. This CDR3 region has 17 residues. CDR1 and CDR2 (germline): SGHAT, FQNNGV. The CDR3 region is CASSFYLAGFSTDTQYF. The CDR3 DNA is TGTGCCAGCAGCTTCTATCTAGCGGGCTTCAGCACAGATACGCAGTATTTT.

The J gene is TRBJ2-5, the V gene TRBV11-2; TRBD1 aligns across 9 bases. The CDR3 consists of 15 residues. The germline CDR1 and CDR2 sequences are SGHAT and FQNNGV. Trimming removed 6 bases from V and 4 bases from J; junction bases left unmatched: 9. The CDR3 region has the DNA TGTGCCAGCAGTTTATACAGGGGGCTAGTAGAGACCCAGTACTTC. This gives the protein CASSLYRGLVETQYF.

This chain links TRBV21-1 with TRBJ2-5; the table's D gene call, TRBD2, was not cross checked with the DNA. TRBV21-1 is labeled a pseudogene. This CDR3 has 14 amino acids. CDR3 protein: CASSKGGGAETQYF. In nucleotides, the CDR3 is TGTGCCAGCAGCAAAGGGGGGGGAGCCGAGACCCAGTACTTC.

This clone was seen just once. This sequence joins TRBV10-3 and TRBJ2-4; D is unclear. Trimming cost V 2 bases and J 2 bases, with 16 bases left between them. The CDR3 spans 17 residues. Germline CDR1 and CDR2: ENHRY and SYGVKD. The CDR3 spells CAISEVQPVTPKNIQYF. The DNA of the CDR3 is TGTGCCATCAGTGAGGTACAGCCGGTTACACCCAAAAACATTCAGTACTTC.

The rearrangement links TRBV4-3 to TRBJ2-7; no definite D call. The CDR3 is made up of 15 amino acids. Trimming shortened V by 0 bases and J by 6 bases, and 15 bases separated the two germline ends. Germline loops: CDR1 LGHNA, CDR2 YSLEER. CDR3 amino acids: CASSQDTVLNREQYF. CDR3 in DNA: TGCGCCAGCAGCCAAGACACGGTCTTAAATCGCGAGCAGTACTTC.

This sequence joins TRBV29-1 and TRBJ2-5; 9 bases are shared with TRBD2. Trimming at V came to 4 bases and at J to 5 bases, leaving 8 bases not matched to a gene. The CDR3 covers 14 residues. CDR1 is SQVTM, CDR2 ANQGSEA, per germline. The DNA of the CDR3 is TGCAGCGTTGCGCGTGGCGGGAGGGGGGAGACCCAGTACTTC. It yields the protein CSVARGGRGETQYF.

On this clone: The same CDR3 can be traced to other DNA sequences in this sample. The chain couples TRBV5-1 to TRBJ1-5; TRBD1 agrees at 7 bases. The germline CDR1 and CDR2 sequences are SGHRS and YFSETQ. The CDR3 is made up of 13 amino acids. V shed 4 bases, J shed 4 bases, and the junction held 2 bases outside the gene matches. The CDR3 bases are TGCGCCAGCAGCCAGGGACAGAATCAGCCCCAGCATTTT. Translating gives CASSQGQNQPQHF.

This clone has only one observation. The chain employs TRBV23-1 and TRBJ2-7, with TRBD1 matching 11 bases. TRBV23-1 counts as an open reading frame of uncertain function. CDR3 size: 16 residues. Trimming cost V 0 bases and J 0 bases; bases outside gene matches: 1. The CDR3 region is CASSQSGTGGSYEQYF. The CDR3 DNA reads as TGCGCCAGCAGTCAATCGGGGACAGGGGGCTCCTACGAGCAGTACTTC.

The CDR3 loop is CASSQVALAEAFF. The DNA of the CDR3 is TGCGCCAGCAGCCAAGTAGCCCTGGCTGAAGCTTTCTTT. The chain couples TRBV4-1 to TRBJ1-1; D is unclear. CDR1 and CDR2 from the germline V gene are MGHRA and YSYEKL. V was trimmed by 1 base and J by 6 bases, leaving 9 bases between them. The CDR3 extends over 13 amino acids.

The chain combines TRBV27 with TRBJ2-7; TRBD1 matches 9 bases. The CDR3 length is 17 residues. The germline CDR1 and CDR2 sequences are MNHEY and SMNVEV (reference sequence). With 0 bases clipped from V and 5 bases from J, the junction kept 11 bases outside the gene matches. CDR3 sequence (DNA): TGTGCCAGCAGTTTATCGGCTTCTACAGGGGGCGCCCACGAGCAGTACTTC. It codes for CASSLSASTGGAHEQYF.